This is a list of T cell receptor beta chains from one sample in a study of CD8 T cells in ankylosing spondylitis. TCRdb re-derived calls from the 5' RACE reads in MiXCR, one entry per CDR3 protein. The sample contains some 92,000 distinct CDR3 sequences, around 27% of which appear only once. Source material: blood, either unsorted or a sorted T cell fraction (not recorded which). Receptors were obtained from a male donor with ankylosing spondylitis or in good health (not recorded which). The CDR3 runs from the conserved cysteine through the conserved F or W. A D gene is named only where the DNA matches it firmly. The size field is filled for only some rows; it gives once, few, many or a size class.

TRBJ2-1	TRBD2	TRBV6-5	few	TGTGCCAGCAGTTACACTACGGGAGGATACAATGAGCAGTTCTTC	CASSYTTGGYNEQFF
TRBJ2-5	TRBD1	TRBV4-2	few	TGTGCCAGCAGCCAAGCGGACAGGGAAGAGACCCAGTACTTC	CASSQADREETQYF
TRBJ2-1	.	TRBV5-1	many	TGCGCCAGCAGCTTGTACAGGGCCTACAATGAGCAGTTCTTC	CASSLYRAYNEQFF
TRBJ2-7	.	TRBV27	many	TGTGCCAGCAGCACCGCGGACGGGGTCTACGAGCAGTACTTC	CASSTADGVYEQYF
TRBJ2-1	TRBD1	TRBV5-1	.	TGCGCCAGCAGCTTGGTGACAGGGACCCACAATGAGCAGTTCTTC	CASSLVTGTHNEQFF
TRBJ1-1	.	TRBV5-1	.	TGCGCCAGCAGCCCCGGGGGGGCTGAGATAACTGAAGCTTTCTTT	CASSPGGAEITEAFF
TRBJ2-1	TRBD2	TRBV7-3	.	TGTGCCAGCAGCTCCGACGAGACTAGCGGTTACAATGAGCAGTTCTTC	CASSSDETSGYNEQFF
TRBJ1-4	.	TRBV29-1	many	TGCAGCGTCCGATGGCAGGGCGGTGAAAAACTGTTTTTT	CSVRWQGGEKLFF
TRBJ2-5	.	TRBV18	.	TGTGCCAGCTCGTCCACGGGACTTGAAGAGACCCAGTACTTC	CASSSTGLEETQYF
TRBJ2-2	.	TRBV7-3	.	TGTGCCAGCAGCTTAAACGGGGGCGCCACCGGGGAGCTGTTTTTT	CASSLNGGATGELFF
TRBJ2-7	TRBD1	TRBV25-1	few	TGTGCCAGCAGTGAGGTGGGGACAGGGGCTCACGAGCAGTACTTC	CASSEVGTGAHEQYF
TRBJ1-4	TRBD1	TRBV20-1	few	TGCAGTGCTAGGGGGGACAGGGATGATGAAAAACTGTTTTTT	CSARGDRDDEKLFF
TRBJ2-1	TRBD1	TRBV24-1	few	TGTGCCACCAGTGATCCGGGACAGGGGAGGAATGAGCAGTTCTTC	CATSDPGQGRNEQFF
TRBJ1-1	.	TRBV18	few	TGTGCCAGCTCACCAATTCAGGGAAACACTGAAGCTTTCTTT	CASSPIQGNTEAFF
TRBJ1-5	TRBD1	TRBV20-1	few	TGCAGTGCTATCCGGGACAGAGGGCCGTATAGCAATCAGCCCCAGCATTTT	CSAIRDRGPYSNQPQHF
TRBJ1-5	.	TRBV10-3	few	TGTGCCATCCACACCCGGGGGCCACTCCTGCATCAGCCCCAGCATTTT	CAIHTRGPLLHQPQHF
TRBJ1-5	.	TRBV12-3/TRBV12-4	few	TGTGCCAGCAGTTTTGGTCAGGCCAATCAGCCCCAGCATTTT	CASSFGQANQPQHF
TRBJ1-4	.	TRBV5-5	.	TGTGCCAGCAACAGTAGACCGGGAGAAAAACTGTTTTTT	CASNSRPGEKLFF
TRBJ2-2	TRBD2	TRBV7-3	many	TGTGCCAGCAGCCCGGGACTAGCGGGAGTGAACGGGGAGCTGTTTTTT	CASSPGLAGVNGELFF
TRBJ2-3	TRBD2	TRBV5-4	.	TGTGCCAGCAGCTCCACCGGCTGGGGACTAGCGGGATGGTCAGATACGCAGTATTTT	CASSSTGWGLAGWSDTQYF
TRBJ1-4	.	TRBV5-1	.	TGCGCCAGCAGCTTGGTGTCCGGAGGTAATGAAAAACTGTTTTTT	CASSLVSGGNEKLFF
TRBJ2-3	.	TRBV5-1	few	TGCGCCAGCAGCTTATCGACAGGAGACACAGATACGCAGTATTTT	CASSLSTGDTDTQYF
TRBJ1-2	.	TRBV18	.	TGTGCCAGCTCACCCGGGCGACAGACCCAGGGAGATGGCTACACCTTC	CASSPGRQTQGDGYTF
TRBJ2-1	TRBD1	TRBV4-1	.	TGCGCCAGCAGCCAAGTCTCCACAGGGGGCGTTCTGAATGAGCAGTTCTTC	CASSQVSTGGVLNEQFF
TRBJ2-7	.	TRBV29-1	few	TGCAGCGTTGTGTTAGCGACTGGGGGCTCCTACGAGCAGTACTTC	CSVVLATGGSYEQYF
TRBJ1-2	.	TRBV20-1	many	TGCAGTGCTAGAGATGGGGTGGGAGGCTACACCTTC	CSARDGVGGYTF
TRBJ1-1	.	TRBV7-8	.	TGTGCCAGCAGCCCCGACGGGGGGCGGACGTACACTGAAGCTTTCTTT	CASSPDGGRTYTEAFF
TRBJ2-3	.	TRBV20-1	few	TGCAGTGCTAGAGATCCAGCAAGCACAGATACGCAGTATTTT	CSARDPASTDTQYF
TRBJ1-5	.	TRBV20-1	few	TGCAGTGCTAGAGATTTTTTGCGGAGCAATCAGCCCCAGCATTTT	CSARDFLRSNQPQHF
TRBJ2-3	TRBD2	TRBV5-1	.	TGCGCCAGCAGCTTGGTAGCGGGGGACACAGATACGCAGTATTTT	CASSLVAGDTDTQYF
TRBJ1-1	.	TRBV5-1	few	TGCGCCAGCAGCTTGGATGGGGGGGGCACTGAAGCTTTCTTT	CASSLDGGGTEAFF
TRBJ2-7	.	TRBV21-1	many	TGTGCCAGCAGCAAGCTGGGTGTGGAGGAGTTCGACGAGCAGTACTTC	CASSKLGVEEFDEQYF